This is a list of T cell receptor beta chains from one sample in a study of T cell repertoires in cytomegalovirus infection. In TCRdb, the reads were re-called with MiXCR into one record per CDR3 protein. Counted here are 650,000 to 900,000 distinct CDR3 sequences, around 29% occurring once; the ten biggest clones make up under 15%. Their antigens remain unidentified. This specimen consisted of cultured CD8+ T cells from PBMCs, obtained from culture after CMV antigen stimulation. The receptors come from a human donor in good health (CMV status not recorded). Some clones in this sample may be carry-over from other donors' samples. Each CDR3 is given with its conserved first and last residue. D genes are given only for firm matches. Clone sizes are given selectively: once, few, many, or a class where the clone is expanded.

length: 16
V: TRBV5-6
size: .
D: .
J: TRBJ2-2
DNA: TGTGCCAGCAGCCTCCCCCGGGACAAGGCTATCGGGGAGCTGTTTTTT
CDR3: CASSLPRDKAIGELFF

length: 14
V: TRBV10-2
size: .
D: .
J: TRBJ2-5
DNA: TGCGCCAGCTCTAAGGGGGGAGTCCAAGAGACCCAGTACTTC
CDR3: CASSKGGVQETQYF

length: 14
V: TRBV19
size: .
D: .
J: TRBJ2-4
DNA: TGTGCCAGTAGTGGCCTTAGGGCCAAAAACATTCAGTACTTC
CDR3: CASSGLRAKNIQYF

length: 15
V: TRBV5-1
size: .
D: TRBD2
J: TRBJ2-5
DNA: TGCGCCAGCAGTTTCCTTCTAGCGGGTGAAGAGACCCAGTACTTC
CDR3: CASSFLLAGEETQYF

length: 15
V: TRBV7-9
size: few
D: .
J: TRBJ2-5
DNA: TGTGCCAGCAGCTCCCCGTCTGAGGCACAAGAGACCCAGTACTTC
CDR3: CASSSPSEAQETQYF

length: 18
V: TRBV27
size: .
D: TRBD1
J: TRBJ2-1
DNA: TGTGCCAGCAGTTTATCTCTCGGGGGACAGGGGGCGATTGGCGGGCAGTTCTTC
CDR3: CASSLSLGGQGAIGGQFF

length: 15
V: TRBV6-1
size: .
D: .
J: TRBJ2-7
DNA: TGTGCCAGCAGCTCCCCCCTCGACAGACGCTACGAGCAGTACTTC
CDR3: CASSSPLDRRYEQYF

length: 15
V: TRBV7-9
size: .
D: .
J: TRBJ1-2
DNA: TGTGCCAGCAGCGCTGGTCTCTCTGGGCACTATGGCTACACCTTC
CDR3: CASSAGLSGHYGYTF

length: 13
V: TRBV27
size: few
D: TRBD1
J: TRBJ1-2
DNA: TGTGCCAGCAGTCCCCACAGGGGCGAGGGCTACACCTTC
CDR3: CASSPHRGEGYTF

length: 16
V: TRBV6-2/TRBV6-3
size: many
D: .
J: TRBJ1-6
DNA: TGTGCCAGCAGTTACTCGTTGACAGCGGGTAATTCACCCCTCCACTTT
CDR3: CASSYSLTAGNSPLHF

length: 14
V: TRBV5-1
size: .
D: .
J: TRBJ2-5
DNA: TGCGCCAGCAGCTCGGACTGGGGAGAGGAGACCCAGTACTTC
CDR3: CASSSDWGEETQYF

length: 15
V: TRBV4-1
size: .
D: .
J: TRBJ2-7
DNA: TGCGCCAGCAGCCAGGCACAGGCGAGACTCTACGAGCAGTACTTC
CDR3: CASSQAQARLYEQYF

length: 14
V: TRBV5-1
size: .
D: .
J: TRBJ2-2
DNA: TGCGCCAGCAGCTTGTCCGGAAACACCGAGGAGCTGTTTTTT
CDR3: CASSLSGNTEELFF

length: 12
V: TRBV5-4
size: few
D: .
J: TRBJ1-6
DNA: TGTGCCAGCACCCCGGGGGGTTCACCCCTCCACTTT
CDR3: CASTPGGSPLHF

length: 14
V: TRBV27
size: .
D: .
J: TRBJ2-2
DNA: TGTGCCAGCACCCCCCGGTTGTACACCGGGGAGCTGTTTTTT
CDR3: CASTPRLYTGELFF

length: 14
V: TRBV5-5
size: few
D: TRBD1
J: TRBJ1-2
DNA: TGTGCCAGCAGCTTGGAGGGGGCGTCCTATGGCTACACCTTC
CDR3: CASSLEGASYGYTF

length: 16
V: TRBV11-2
size: few
D: .
J: TRBJ2-3
DNA: TGTGCCAGCAGCTTAGGTTCGGGGGAGAGGACAGATACGCAGTATTTT
CDR3: CASSLGSGERTDTQYF

length: 15
V: TRBV10-3
size: .
D: TRBD1
J: TRBJ1-5
DNA: TGTGCCATCAGTGAGTCAGCAGGGGGAAATCAGCCCCAGCATTTT
CDR3: CAISESAGGNQPQHF

length: 15
V: TRBV19
size: many
D: TRBD1
J: TRBJ2-2
DNA: TGTGCCAGTAGTTCACGACAGGGTGGCACCGGGGAGCTGTTTTTT
CDR3: CASSSRQGGTGELFF

length: 17
V: TRBV7-9
size: few
D: .
J: TRBJ2-3
DNA: TGTGCCAGCAGCCCGGGATGGACAGTCACTAGCACAGATACGCAGTATTTT
CDR3: CASSPGWTVTSTDTQYF

length: 11
V: TRBV7-9
size: few
D: .
J: TRBJ1-2
DNA: TGTGCCAGCAGCTTAGATCGGAGCTACACCTTC
CDR3: CASSLDRSYTF

length: 14
V: TRBV20-1
size: .
D: .
J: TRBJ2-7
DNA: TGCAGTGCTAGAGATCGGGACAAGTACTACGAGCAGTACTTC
CDR3: CSARDRDKYYEQYF

length: 15
V: TRBV27
size: .
D: TRBD1
J: TRBJ2-7
DNA: TGTGCCAGCAGCGTAAGGTACAGGGGATCCTACGAGCAGTACTTC
CDR3: CASSVRYRGSYEQYF

length: 16
V: TRBV6-5
size: few
D: .
J: TRBJ2-5
DNA: TGTGCCAGCAGTTACTCCGGGCAGGGTCACCAAGAGACCCAGTACTTC
CDR3: CASSYSGQGHQETQYF

length: 15
V: TRBV6-5
size: .
D: .
J: TRBJ2-5
DNA: TGTGCCAGCAGTTACTCGCCAGGGCCGGGGGAGACCCAGTACTTC
CDR3: CASSYSPGPGETQYF

length: 16
V: TRBV18
size: few
D: .
J: TRBJ2-1
DNA: TGTGCCAGCTCACCACGGGGGGCCTTCTCCTACAATGAGCAGTTCTTC
CDR3: CASSPRGAFSYNEQFF

length: 16
V: TRBV5-5
size: .
D: .
J: TRBJ1-2
DNA: TGTGCCAGCAGTTTAGAACCGGGACAATCTAACTATGGCTACACCTTC
CDR3: CASSLEPGQSNYGYTF

length: 12
V: TRBV7-2
size: many
D: .
J: TRBJ2-7
DNA: TGTGCCAGCAGCTTAGTAAGGAACGAGCAGTACTTC
CDR3: CASSLVRNEQYF

length: 16
V: TRBV6-2/TRBV6-3
size: .
D: TRBD1
J: TRBJ1-2
DNA: TGTCCTCAGCGAGGCTTCGGACAGGAATGCTACTATGGCTACACCTTC
CDR3: CPQRGFGQECYYGYTF

length: 15
V: TRBV9
size: .
D: TRBD2
J: TRBJ2-1
DNA: TGTGCCAGCAGCGTAGGCCGGGGGGGCGGCAATGAGCAGTTCTTC
CDR3: CASSVGRGGGNEQFF

length: 13
V: TRBV7-9
size: many
D: .
J: TRBJ2-7
DNA: TGTGCCAGCAGCTTAGACCGCGCTAGCGATAAGTACTTC
CDR3: CASSLDRASDKYF

length: 20
V: TRBV7-9
size: many
D: .
J: TRBJ2-5
DNA: TGTGCCAGCAGCTTAGCGCCTAGTTCAGGAACACCCTTTAGACAAGAGACCCAGTACTTC
CDR3: CASSLAPSSGTPFRQETQYF

length: 16
V: TRBV7-9
size: once
D: TRBD2
J: TRBJ2-1
DNA: TGTGCCAGCAGCTTAGCGCCGGGGAGGGCTAAGGATGAGCAGTTCTTC
CDR3: CASSLAPGRAKDEQFF

length: 16
V: TRBV12-3/TRBV12-4
size: few
D: .
J: TRBJ1-4
DNA: TGTGCCAGCAGACCCTCGGGTCCTCTCTACGGTGAAAAACTGTTTTTT
CDR3: CASRPSGPLYGEKLFF

length: 12
V: TRBV5-6
size: few
D: .
J: TRBJ2-7
DNA: TGTGCCAGCAGCTTCGCCAGCCGCGAGCAGTACTTC
CDR3: CASSFASREQYF

length: 13
V: TRBV2
size: many
D: TRBD1
J: TRBJ1-6
DNA: TGTGCCAGCCGGACAGGGTTCAATTCACCCCTCCACTTT
CDR3: CASRTGFNSPLHF

length: 15
V: TRBV27
size: few
D: .
J: TRBJ1-2
DNA: TGTGCCAGCAGTTTATCAAGGCGGGGCGTCGATGGCTACACCTTC
CDR3: CASSLSRRGVDGYTF

length: 11
V: TRBV6-6
size: .
D: .
J: TRBJ1-1
DNA: TGTGCCATCCAGCGGAACACTGAAGCTTTCTTT
CDR3: CAIQRNTEAFF

length: 10
V: TRBV6-1
size: few
D: .
J: TRBJ2-5
DNA: TGTGCCAGCAGAGGGCCCCTCCAGTACTTC
CDR3: CASRGPLQYF

length: 16
V: TRBV7-6
size: few
D: .
J: TRBJ1-2
DNA: TGTGCCAGCAGCTTAGTTTCCCAGATACCTCTCTATGGCTACACCTTC
CDR3: CASSLVSQIPLYGYTF

length: 16
V: TRBV5-4
size: .
D: TRBD2
J: TRBJ2-2
DNA: TGTGCCAGCAGCCCTAAAGCGGGGGAGTACACCGGGGAGCTGTTTTTT
CDR3: CASSPKAGEYTGELFF

length: 15
V: TRBV6-1
size: .
D: TRBD1
J: TRBJ1-1
DNA: TGTGCCAGCAGGGTTCACAGGGGGCTCGGAACTGAAGCTTTCTTT
CDR3: CASRVHRGLGTEAFF

length: 12
V: TRBV18
size: few
D: .
J: TRBJ2-7
DNA: TGTGCCAGCTCACCAGCCCATAACGAGCAGTACTTC
CDR3: CASSPAHNEQYF